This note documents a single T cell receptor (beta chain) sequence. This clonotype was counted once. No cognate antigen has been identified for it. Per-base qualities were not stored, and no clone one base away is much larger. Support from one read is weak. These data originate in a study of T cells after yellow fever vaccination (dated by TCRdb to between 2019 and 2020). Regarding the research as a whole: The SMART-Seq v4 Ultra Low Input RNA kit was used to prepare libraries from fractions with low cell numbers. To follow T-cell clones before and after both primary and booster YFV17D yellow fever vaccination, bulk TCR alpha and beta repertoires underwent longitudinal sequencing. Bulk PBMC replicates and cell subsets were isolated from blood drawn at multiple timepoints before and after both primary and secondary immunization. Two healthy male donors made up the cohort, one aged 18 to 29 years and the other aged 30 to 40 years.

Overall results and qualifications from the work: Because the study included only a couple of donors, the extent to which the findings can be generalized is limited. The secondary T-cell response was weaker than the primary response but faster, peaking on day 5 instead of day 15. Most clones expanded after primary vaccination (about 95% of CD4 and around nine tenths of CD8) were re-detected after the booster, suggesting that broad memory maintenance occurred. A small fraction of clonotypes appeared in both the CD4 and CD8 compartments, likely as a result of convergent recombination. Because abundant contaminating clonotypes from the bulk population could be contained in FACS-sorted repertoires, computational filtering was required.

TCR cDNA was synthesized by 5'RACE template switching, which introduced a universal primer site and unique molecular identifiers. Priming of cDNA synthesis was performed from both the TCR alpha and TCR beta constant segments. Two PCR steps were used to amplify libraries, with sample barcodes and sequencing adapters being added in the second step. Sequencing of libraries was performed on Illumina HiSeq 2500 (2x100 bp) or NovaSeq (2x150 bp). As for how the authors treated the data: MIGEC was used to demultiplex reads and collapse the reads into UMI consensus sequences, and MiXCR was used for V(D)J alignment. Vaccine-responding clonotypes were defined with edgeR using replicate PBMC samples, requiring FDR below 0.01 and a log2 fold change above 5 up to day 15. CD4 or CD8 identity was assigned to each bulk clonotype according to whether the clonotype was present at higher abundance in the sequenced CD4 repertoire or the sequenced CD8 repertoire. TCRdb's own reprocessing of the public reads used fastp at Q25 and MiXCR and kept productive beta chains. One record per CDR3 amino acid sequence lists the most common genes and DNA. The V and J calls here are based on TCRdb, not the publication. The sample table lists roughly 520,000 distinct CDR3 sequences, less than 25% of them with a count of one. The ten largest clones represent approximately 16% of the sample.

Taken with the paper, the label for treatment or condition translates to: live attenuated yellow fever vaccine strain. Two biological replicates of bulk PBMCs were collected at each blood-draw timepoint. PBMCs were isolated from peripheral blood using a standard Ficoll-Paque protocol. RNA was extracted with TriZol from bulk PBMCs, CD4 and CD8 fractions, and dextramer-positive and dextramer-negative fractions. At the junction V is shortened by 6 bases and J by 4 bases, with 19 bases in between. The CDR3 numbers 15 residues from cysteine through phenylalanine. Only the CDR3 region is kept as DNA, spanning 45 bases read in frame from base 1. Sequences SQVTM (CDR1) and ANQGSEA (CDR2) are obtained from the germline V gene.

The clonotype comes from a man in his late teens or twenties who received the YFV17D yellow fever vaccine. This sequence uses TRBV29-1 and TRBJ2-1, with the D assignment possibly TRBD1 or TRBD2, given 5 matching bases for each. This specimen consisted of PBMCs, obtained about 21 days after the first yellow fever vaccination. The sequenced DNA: TGCAGCGTGACTTGGGGGTTTCAATATTACAATGAGCAGTTCTTC. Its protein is CSVTWGFQYYNEQFF.